Given below is one T cell receptor (beta chain) in context. The germline CDR1 and CDR2 sequences are MNHEY and SVGEGT. Germline trimming cut 2 bases from V and 2 bases from J; bases unmatched to any gene: 8. This CDR3 contains 17 residues. These data are taken from a study of molecular identifiers for immune sequencing clone quantification. TCRdb passed the PCR reads through MiXCR, listing each CDR3 protein once. The sample consists of 100,000 or so distinct CDR3 sequences, roughly 38% of them appearing once. This receptor was taken from a human donor in good health. Some libraries in this study had Jurkat cell RNA spiked in. This sequence joins TRBV6-2 or TRBV6-3 and TRBJ2-3; the match to TRBD1 covers 9 bases. Sequenced: naive CD8+ T cells from blood, with Jurkat cell RNA spiked in. This sample's subset: FACS-sorted CD8+CD4-CCR7+CD45RA+ naive T cells. Here the CDR3 DNA reads TGTGCCAGCAGTTACACTTCGGGACAGGGATACACAGATACGCAGTATTTT. This sequence encodes CASSYTSGQGYTDTQYF.